In its sample, the clone carrying this T cell receptor (beta chain) was seen many times. TCR beta CDR3 amplification used RNA transcripts. First-round RT-PCR employed HTBI primers, with a second-round multiplex PCR after it. TCRdb used MiXCR to reprocess the multiplex PCR reads, holding one entry per CDR3 protein. The sample shows over 14,000 distinct CDR3 sequences, 50% of them seen only once. The CDR3 runs to 13 residues. Germline CDR1 is MNHNY and CDR2 is SVGAGI (reference sequence). The junction had 3 bases not matched to a gene; V was cut back by 5 bases and J by 6 bases. The sample comes from a study of Graves' ophthalmopathy and Graves' hyperthyroidism. In the study overall: Pretreatment peripheral blood was obtained at initial diagnosis.

Sample: peripheral blood. The V and J genes are TRBV6-6 and TRBJ1-1; 10 bases agree with TRBD1. This TCR was sampled from a woman in her twenties or thirties with Graves' ophthalmopathy. CDR3 bases: TGTGCCAGCAGTCCCGGGACAGGGGCTGAAGCTTTCTTT. This encodes CASSPGTGAEAFF.